This TCR beta chain comes out of a study of graft-versus-host responses after intestinal transplantation. Across the study: Recipients got multivisceral, liver-intestinal, or isolated intestinal transplants.

Overall study findings and caveats: GvH clones appeared in recipient marrow, some first in ileum or blood.

For this clone: Its cognate antigen is unknown.

Sequenced by immunoSEQ multiplex PCR; TCRdb stores in-frame clones only, minus some. Here the sample spans about 59,000 clones, around 93% being singletons. This CDR3 is built from 14 residues. Germline lookup yields CDR1 LNHDA and CDR2 SQIVND (reference sequence). The V end lost 5 bases, the J end lost 0 bases, and 11 bases lay between the germline ends. The receptor comes from a human donor who was the organ donor for an intestinal transplant. V is TRBV19 and J is TRBJ2-7; D is ambiguous. The sequencing here drew on unstimulated CD4+ T cells sorted from spleen or lymph node cells, taken before transplant. The CDR3: CASSVTGPSYEQYF. CDR3 DNA sequence: TGTGCCAGTAGTGTTACCGGGCCCTCCTACGAGCAGTACTTC.